Below are 11 T cell receptor beta chains sequenced from a single sample in a study of T-cell memory formation after mild COVID-19 (dated by TCRdb to 2020 to 2022). The library was made by 5' RACE. The instrument was an Illumina NovaSeq 6000. In-frame beta chains were kept once TCRdb had trimmed the public reads at Q25 with fastp and called clones with MiXCR. Each record represents a unique CDR3 protein, reported with the most common genes and DNA among its rows. In this sample the table shows 300,000 to 350,000 distinct CDR3 sequences, approximately 14% of which occur a single time. The ten largest clones take up approximately 22% of the sample. Specimen: PBMCs or a T cell subset sorted from them (not recorded which). These receptors were obtained from a man aged 18 to 35 who had mild COVID-19 (a few samples of this study predate the infection). The sample titles of this study are shuffled in the database, so cell type and time point are left out; the donor was told from shared clones.

The gene calls are TRBV18 and TRBJ1-1; D unresolved. From germline, CDR1 is KGHSH and CDR2 LQKENI. V was shortened by 2 bases and J by 4 bases, with 11 bases between the two germline ends. The CDR3 runs 14 residues. CDR3 DNA: TGTGCCAGCTCACCAGGAGGGCGGGGCACTGAAGCTTTCTTT. Its translation is CASSPGGRGTEAFF. The full variable domain, in which reference TRBV18 and TRBJ1-1 provide the parts outside the CDR3, is NAGVMQNPRHLVRRRGQEARLRCSPMKGHSHVYWYRQLPEEGLKFMVYLQKENIIDESGMPKERFSAEFPKEGPSILRIQQVVRGDSAAYFCASSPGGRGTEAFFGQGTRLTVV.

This sequence joins TRBV6-5 and TRBJ2-6; perhaps TRBD2 as D (6 bases). V lost 1 base and J 4 bases, leaving 8 bases between the germline ends. The germline V gene has CDR1 MNHEY and CDR2 SVGAGI. There are 15 residues in the CDR3. CDR3 sequence reads: CASSYWDSGANVLTF. As DNA, the CDR3 is TGTGCCAGCAGTTACTGGGACTCCGGGGCCAACGTCCTGACTTTC.

This clonotype was seen more than once but under ten times. V gene TRBV19 combines with J gene TRBJ2-3; D gene unclear. The CDR3 contains 13 residues. CDR1 is LNHDA, CDR2 SQIVND, per germline (reference sequence). Trimming took 6 bases from V and 10 from J, leaving 17 bases between them. In nucleotides, the CDR3 is TGTGCCAGTAGCTCCTCGACTCGGCAACCGCAGTATTTT. It specifies CASSSSTRQPQYF.

The CDR3 nucleotides are TGCAGCGTTGCCAGGGAACCCGGGGAGCTGTTTTTT. Translating gives CSVAREPGELFF. The rearrangement uses TRBV29-1 and TRBJ2-2; possibly TRBD1 for D (5 bases). This CDR3 contains 12 residues. Trimming removed 4 bases at V and 6 bases at J, with 9 bases between. Germline V gene lookup returns CDR1 SQVTM and CDR2 ANQGSEA.

At least ten counts were recorded for this clonotype. V is TRBV5-1 and J is TRBJ2-1; 10 nucleotides line up with TRBD1. CDR3 size: 14 residues. CDR1 SGHRS and CDR2 YFSETQ come from the germline V gene. With V trimmed by 7 bases and J by 9 bases, 10 bases remained unmatched. The CDR3 sequence: CASGWTGGSGEQFF. The CDR3 nucleotides read TGCGCCAGCGGATGGACAGGGGGTTCTGGTGAGCAGTTCTTC.

This clonotype was detected only a few times. The rearrangement links TRBV7-9 to TRBJ1-2, with TRBD1 as a possible D gene (5 bases). V was pared by 5 bases and J by 4 bases, with 17 bases between. Looked up from germline, CDR1 is SEHNR and CDR2 is FQNEAQ (reference sequence). This CDR3 region has 15 residues. The CDR3 reads CASSHSTGELYGYTF. The CDR3 region has the DNA TGTGCCAGCAGCCACTCCACAGGAGAACTCTATGGCTACACCTTC.

The chain combines TRBV12-3 or TRBV12-4 with TRBJ2-2; 7 positions match TRBD2. This CDR3 has 14 amino acids. V lost 3 bases and J lost 8; bases outside the gene matches: 6. For the CDR3, the DNA is TGTGCCAGCAGTTTTATCGGGGGGTTAGGGGAGCTGTTTTTT. Amino acids: CASSFIGGLGELFF.

This chain uses TRBV7-2 with TRBJ2-3; possible D gene TRBD2, 5 bases. Germline assignment: CDR1 SGHTA and CDR2 FQGNSA. V was clipped by 3 bases and J by 3 bases, with 13 bases between them. The CDR3 totals 15 residues. The CDR3 is CASSFSVSGTDTQYF. In nucleotides, the CDR3 is TGTGCCAGCAGCTTCAGTGTGAGCGGTACAGATACGCAGTATTTT.

This clonotype has at least ten counts. The chain is built from TRBV4-3 and TRBJ1-3, with D unclear. The CDR3 consists of 13 residues. The V gene lost 0 bases and the J gene lost 4 bases, with 4 bases spanning the gap. Germline V gene sequence: CDR1 LGHNA, CDR2 YSLEER. The CDR3 region has the DNA TGCGCCAGCAGCCAAGATTCGGGAAACACCATATATTTT. Translating it yields CASSQDSGNTIYF.

CDR3 DNA sequence: TGCGCCAGCAGCCACAGGGGGCTAGACACCGGGGAGCTGTTTTTT. This encodes CASSHRGLDTGELFF. The chain uses TRBV4-1 and TRBJ2-2; 8 bases match TRBD1. CDR3 length: 15 residues. Germline values: CDR1 MGHRA, CDR2 YSYEKL. J was trimmed by 3 bases and V by 3 bases; bases with no gene match: 3.

This sequence joins TRBV6-2 or TRBV6-3 and TRBJ1-2; the match to TRBD1 covers 8 bases. The CDR3 runs 15 residues. Germline lookup yields CDR1 MNHEY and CDR2 SVGEGT. Trimming cost V 5 bases and J 4 bases; bases outside gene matches: 9. The CDR3 DNA is TGTGCCAGCAGTGACCGGACAGGGATCGGCTATGGCTACACCTTC. Protein product: CASSDRTGIGYGYTF.